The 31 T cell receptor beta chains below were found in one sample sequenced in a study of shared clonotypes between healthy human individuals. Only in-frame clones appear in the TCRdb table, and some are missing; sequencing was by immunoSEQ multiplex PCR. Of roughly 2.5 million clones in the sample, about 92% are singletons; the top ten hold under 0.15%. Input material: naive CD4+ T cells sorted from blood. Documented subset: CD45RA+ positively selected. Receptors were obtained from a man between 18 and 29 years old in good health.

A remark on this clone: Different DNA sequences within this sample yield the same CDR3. This CDR3 reads CASRTSGQETQYF. The CDR3 DNA reads TGTGCCAGTAGGACTAGCGGACAAGAGACCCAGTACTTC. The chain is built from TRBV19 and TRBJ2-5, with TRBD2 matching over 9 bases. J was trimmed by 2 bases and V by 6 bases; bases with no gene match: 1. The CDR3 has 13 amino acids. Looked up from germline, CDR1 is LNHDA and CDR2 is SQIVND (reference sequence). The full variable domain, in which reference TRBV19 and TRBJ2-5 provide the parts outside the CDR3, is DGGITQSPKYLFRKEGQNVTLSCEQNLNHDAMYWYRQDPGQGLRLIYYSQIVNDFQKGDIAEGYSVSREKKESFPLTVTSAQKNPTAFYLCASRTSGQETQYFGPGTRLLVL.

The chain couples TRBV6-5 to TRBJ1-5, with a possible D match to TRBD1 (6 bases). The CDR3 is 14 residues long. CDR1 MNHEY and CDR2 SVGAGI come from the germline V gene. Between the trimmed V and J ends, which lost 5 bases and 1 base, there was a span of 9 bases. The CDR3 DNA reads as TGTGCCAGCAGTAGGACAGCCAGCAATCAGCCCCAGCATTTT. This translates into CASSRTASNQPQHF.

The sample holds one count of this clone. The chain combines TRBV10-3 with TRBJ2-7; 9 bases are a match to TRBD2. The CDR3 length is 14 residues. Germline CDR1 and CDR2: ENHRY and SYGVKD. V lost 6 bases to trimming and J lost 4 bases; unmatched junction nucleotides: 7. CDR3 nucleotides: TGTGCCATCAGCGAGGCTAGCGGGGCATACGAGCAGTACTTC. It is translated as CAISEASGAYEQYF.

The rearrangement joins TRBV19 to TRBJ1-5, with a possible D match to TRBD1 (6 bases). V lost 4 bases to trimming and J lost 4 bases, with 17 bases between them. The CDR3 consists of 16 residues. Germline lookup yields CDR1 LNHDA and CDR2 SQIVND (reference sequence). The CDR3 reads CASSSLLDSINQPQHF. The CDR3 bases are TGTGCCAGTAGTAGCCTTTTGGACAGTATTAATCAGCCCCAGCATTTT. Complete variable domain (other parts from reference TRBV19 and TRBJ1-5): DGGITQSPKYLFRKEGQNVTLSCEQNLNHDAMYWYRQDPGQGLRLIYYSQIVNDFQKGDIAEGYSVSREKKESFPLTVTSAQKNPTAFYLCASSSLLDSINQPQHFGDGTRLSIL.

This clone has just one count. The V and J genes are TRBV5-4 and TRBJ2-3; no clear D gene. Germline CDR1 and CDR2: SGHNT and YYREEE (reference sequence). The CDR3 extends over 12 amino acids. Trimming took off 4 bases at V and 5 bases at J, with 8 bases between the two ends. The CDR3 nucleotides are TGTGCCAGCAGCAGCCGGTTAGATACGCAGTATTTT. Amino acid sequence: CASSSRLDTQYF. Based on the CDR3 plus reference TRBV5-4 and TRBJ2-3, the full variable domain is ETGVTQSPTHLIKTRGQQVTLRCSSQSGHNTVSWYQQALGQGPQFIFQYYREEENGRGNFPPRFSGLQFPNYSSELNVNALELDDSALYLCASSSRLDTQYFGPGTRLTVL.

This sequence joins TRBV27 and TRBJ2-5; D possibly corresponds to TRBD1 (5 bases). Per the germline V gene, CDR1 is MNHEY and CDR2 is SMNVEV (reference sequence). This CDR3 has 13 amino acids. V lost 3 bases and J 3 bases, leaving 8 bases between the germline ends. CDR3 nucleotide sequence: TGTGCCAGCAGTTTCCGCAGGGAAGAGACCCAGTACTTC. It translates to CASSFRREETQYF.

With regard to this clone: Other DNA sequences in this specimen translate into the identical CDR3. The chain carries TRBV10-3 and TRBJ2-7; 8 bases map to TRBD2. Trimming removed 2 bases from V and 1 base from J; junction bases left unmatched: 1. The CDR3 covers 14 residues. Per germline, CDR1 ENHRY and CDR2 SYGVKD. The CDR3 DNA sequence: TGTGCCATCAGTGAGGCTAGCGGGTCCTACGAGCAGTACTTC. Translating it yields CAISEASGSYEQYF.

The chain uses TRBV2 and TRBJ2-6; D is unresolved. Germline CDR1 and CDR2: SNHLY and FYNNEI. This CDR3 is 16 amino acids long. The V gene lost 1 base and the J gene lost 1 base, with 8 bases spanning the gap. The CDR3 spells CASSEGFRSGANVLTF. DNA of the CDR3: TGTGCCAGCAGTGAAGGGTTTAGGTCTGGGGCCAACGTCCTGACTTTC.

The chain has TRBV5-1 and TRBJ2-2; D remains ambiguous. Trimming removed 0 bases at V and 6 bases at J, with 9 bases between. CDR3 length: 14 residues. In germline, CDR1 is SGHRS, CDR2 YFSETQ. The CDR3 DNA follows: TGCGCCAGCAGCTTGGAGTGGGGATCCGGGGAGCTGTTTTTT. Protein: CASSLEWGSGELFF.

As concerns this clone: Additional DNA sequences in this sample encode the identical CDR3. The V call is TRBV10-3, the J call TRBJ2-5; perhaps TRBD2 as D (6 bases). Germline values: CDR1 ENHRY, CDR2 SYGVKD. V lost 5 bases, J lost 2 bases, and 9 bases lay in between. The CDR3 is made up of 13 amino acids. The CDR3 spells CAISSGVQETQYF. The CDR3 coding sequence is TGTGCCATCAGTTCGGGAGTTCAAGAGACCCAGTACTTC.

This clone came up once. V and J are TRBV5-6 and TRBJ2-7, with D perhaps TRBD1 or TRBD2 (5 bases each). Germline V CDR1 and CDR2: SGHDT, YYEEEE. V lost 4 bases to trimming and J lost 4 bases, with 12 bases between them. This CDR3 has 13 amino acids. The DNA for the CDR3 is TGTGCCAGCAGCCCTCGGGACCCGTACGAGCAGTACTTC. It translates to CASSPRDPYEQYF.

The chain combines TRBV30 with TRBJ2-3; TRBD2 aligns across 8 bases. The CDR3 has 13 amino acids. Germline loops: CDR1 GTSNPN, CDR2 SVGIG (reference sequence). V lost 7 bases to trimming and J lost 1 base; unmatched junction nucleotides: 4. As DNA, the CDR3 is TGTGCCTTTAGCGGGATTGGCACAGATACGCAGTATTTT. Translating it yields CAFSGIGTDTQYF.

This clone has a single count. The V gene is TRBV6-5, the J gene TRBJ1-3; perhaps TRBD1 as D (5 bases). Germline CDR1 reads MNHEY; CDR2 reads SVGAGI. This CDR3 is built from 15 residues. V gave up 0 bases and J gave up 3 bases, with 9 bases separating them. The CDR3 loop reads CASSYSSQGGNTIYF. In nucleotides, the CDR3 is TGTGCCAGCAGTTACTCGAGTCAGGGTGGAAACACCATATATTTT.

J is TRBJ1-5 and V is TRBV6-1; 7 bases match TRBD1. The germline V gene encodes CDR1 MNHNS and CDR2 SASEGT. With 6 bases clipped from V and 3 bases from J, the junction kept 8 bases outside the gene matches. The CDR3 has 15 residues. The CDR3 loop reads CASSLGQVLNQPQHF. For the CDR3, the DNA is TGTGCCAGCAGCCTCGGACAGGTCCTCAATCAGCCCCAGCATTTT.

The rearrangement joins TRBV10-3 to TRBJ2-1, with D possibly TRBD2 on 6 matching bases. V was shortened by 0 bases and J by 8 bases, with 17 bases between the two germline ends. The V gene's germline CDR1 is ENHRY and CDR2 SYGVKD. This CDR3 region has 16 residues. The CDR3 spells CAISESLDYPRDEQFF. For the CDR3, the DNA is TGTGCCATCAGTGAGTCTCTGGACTACCCTCGGGATGAGCAGTTCTTC.

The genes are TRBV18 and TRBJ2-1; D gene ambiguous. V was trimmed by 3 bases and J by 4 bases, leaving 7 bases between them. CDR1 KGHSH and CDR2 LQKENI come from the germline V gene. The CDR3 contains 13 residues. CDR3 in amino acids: CASSPRDYNEQFF. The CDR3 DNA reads TGTGCCAGCTCACCCCGAGATTACAATGAGCAGTTCTTC. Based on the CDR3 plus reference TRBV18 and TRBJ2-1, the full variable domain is NAGVMQNPRHLVRRRGQEARLRCSPMKGHSHVYWYRQLPEEGLKFMVYLQKENIIDESGMPKERFSAEFPKEGPSILRIQQVVRGDSAAYFCASSPRDYNEQFFGPGTRLTVL.

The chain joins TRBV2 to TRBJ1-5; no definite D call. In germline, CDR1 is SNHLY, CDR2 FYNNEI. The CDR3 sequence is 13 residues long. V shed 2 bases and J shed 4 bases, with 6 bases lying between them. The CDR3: CASSELENQPQHF. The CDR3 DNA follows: TGTGCCAGCAGTGAATTGGAAAATCAGCCCCAGCATTTT.

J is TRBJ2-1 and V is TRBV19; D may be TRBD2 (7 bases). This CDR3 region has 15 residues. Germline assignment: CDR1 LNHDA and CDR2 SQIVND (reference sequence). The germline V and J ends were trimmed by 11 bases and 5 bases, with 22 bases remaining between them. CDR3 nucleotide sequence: TGTGCCGCCGAGGGGGGGGGCACCAAAAACAATGAGCAGTTCTTC. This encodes CAAEGGGTKNNEQFF. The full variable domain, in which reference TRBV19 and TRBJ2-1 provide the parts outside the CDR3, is DGGITQSPKYLFRKEGQNVTLSCEQNLNHDAMYWYRQDPGQGLRLIYYSQIVNDFQKGDIAEGYSVSREKKESFPLTVTSAQKNPTAFYLCAAEGGGTKNNEQFFGPGTRLTVL.

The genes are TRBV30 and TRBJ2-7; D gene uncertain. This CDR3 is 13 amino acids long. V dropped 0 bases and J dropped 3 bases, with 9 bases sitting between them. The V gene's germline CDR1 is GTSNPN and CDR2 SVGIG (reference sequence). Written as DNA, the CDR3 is TGTGCCTGGAGTGTATTTCAAGACTACGAGCAGTACTTC. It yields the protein CAWSVFQDYEQYF.

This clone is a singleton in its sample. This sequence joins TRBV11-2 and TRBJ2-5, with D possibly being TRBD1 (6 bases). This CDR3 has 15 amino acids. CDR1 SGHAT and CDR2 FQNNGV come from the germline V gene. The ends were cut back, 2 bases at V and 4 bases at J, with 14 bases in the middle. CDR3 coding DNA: TGTGCCAGCAGCTTAAGGGGGAGTCAGCTAGAGACCCAGTACTTC. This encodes CASSLRGSQLETQYF.

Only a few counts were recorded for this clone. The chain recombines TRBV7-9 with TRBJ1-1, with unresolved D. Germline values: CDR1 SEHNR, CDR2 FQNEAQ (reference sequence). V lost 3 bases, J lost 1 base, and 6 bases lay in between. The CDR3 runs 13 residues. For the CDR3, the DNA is TGTGCCAGCAGCTTCCGTAGGAACACTGAAGCTTTCTTT. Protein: CASSFRRNTEAFF.

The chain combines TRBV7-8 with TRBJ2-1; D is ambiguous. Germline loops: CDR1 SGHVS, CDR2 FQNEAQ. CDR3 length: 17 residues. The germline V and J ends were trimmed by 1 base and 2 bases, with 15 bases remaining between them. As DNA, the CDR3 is TGTGCCAGCAGCTTAGTGAGGTCCACACCCGCCTACAATGAGCAGTTCTTC. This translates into CASSLVRSTPAYNEQFF.

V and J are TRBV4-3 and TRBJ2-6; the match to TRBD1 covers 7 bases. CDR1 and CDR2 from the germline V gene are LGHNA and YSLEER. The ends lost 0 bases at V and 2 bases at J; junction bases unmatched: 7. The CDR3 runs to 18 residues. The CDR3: CASSQENHDRAGANVLTF. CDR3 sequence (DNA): TGCGCCAGCAGCCAAGAAAACCACGACAGGGCTGGGGCCAACGTCCTGACTTTC.

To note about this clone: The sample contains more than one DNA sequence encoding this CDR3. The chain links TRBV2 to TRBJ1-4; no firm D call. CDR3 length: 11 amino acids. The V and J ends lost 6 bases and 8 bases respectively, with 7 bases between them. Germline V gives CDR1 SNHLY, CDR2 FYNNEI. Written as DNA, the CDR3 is TGTGCCAGCAGAAGTCGGGAAAAACTGTTTTTT. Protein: CASRSREKLFF.

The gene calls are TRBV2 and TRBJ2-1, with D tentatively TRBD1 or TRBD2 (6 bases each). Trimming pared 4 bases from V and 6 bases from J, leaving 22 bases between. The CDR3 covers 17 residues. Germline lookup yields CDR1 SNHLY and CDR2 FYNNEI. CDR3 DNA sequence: TGTGCCAGCAGTGTCCCAGGGGCGGGCTTGGGGGGCAATGAGCAGTTCTTC. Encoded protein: CASSVPGAGLGGNEQFF.

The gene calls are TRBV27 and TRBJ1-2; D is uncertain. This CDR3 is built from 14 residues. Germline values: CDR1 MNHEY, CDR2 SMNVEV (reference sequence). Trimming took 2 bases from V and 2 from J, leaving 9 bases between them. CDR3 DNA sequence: TGTGCCAGCAGTTTAAAGGGTCCAAACTATGGCTACACCTTC. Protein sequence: CASSLKGPNYGYTF.

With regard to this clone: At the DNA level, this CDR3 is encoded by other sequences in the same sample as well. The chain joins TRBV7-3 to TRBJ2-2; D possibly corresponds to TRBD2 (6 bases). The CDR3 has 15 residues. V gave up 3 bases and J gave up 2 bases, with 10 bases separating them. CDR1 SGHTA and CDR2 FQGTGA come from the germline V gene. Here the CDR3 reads CASSLSGDNTGELFF. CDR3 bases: TGTGCCAGCAGCTTGTCGGGGGATAACACCGGGGAGCTGTTTTTT.

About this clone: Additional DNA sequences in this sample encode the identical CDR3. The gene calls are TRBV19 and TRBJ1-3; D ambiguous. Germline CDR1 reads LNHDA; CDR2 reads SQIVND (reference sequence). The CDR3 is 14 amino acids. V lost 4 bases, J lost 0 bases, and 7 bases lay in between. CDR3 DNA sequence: TGTGCCAGTAGTACCGGGGACTCTGGAAACACCATATATTTT. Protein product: CASSTGDSGNTIYF.

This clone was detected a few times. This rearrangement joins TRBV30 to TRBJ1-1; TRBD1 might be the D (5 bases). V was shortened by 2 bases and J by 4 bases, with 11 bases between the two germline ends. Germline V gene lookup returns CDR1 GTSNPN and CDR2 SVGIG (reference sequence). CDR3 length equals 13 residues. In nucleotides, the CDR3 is TGTGCCTGGAGTCCGCCGGGACGCACTGAAGCTTTCTTT. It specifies CAWSPPGRTEAFF.

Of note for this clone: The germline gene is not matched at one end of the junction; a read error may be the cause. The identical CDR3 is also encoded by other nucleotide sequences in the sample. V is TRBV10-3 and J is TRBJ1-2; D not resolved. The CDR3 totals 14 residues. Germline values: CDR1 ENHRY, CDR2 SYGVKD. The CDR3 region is CAISESAPHYGYTF. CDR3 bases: TGTGCCATCAGTGAGTCGGCACCACACTATGGTTACACCTTC.

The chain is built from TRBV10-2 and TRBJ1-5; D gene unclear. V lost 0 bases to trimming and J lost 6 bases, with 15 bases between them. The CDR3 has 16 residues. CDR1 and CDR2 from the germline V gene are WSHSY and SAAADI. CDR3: CASSESTFRSGQPQHF. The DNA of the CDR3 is TGCGCCAGCAGTGAGTCGACGTTCCGCAGCGGTCAGCCCCAGCATTTT.